These T cell receptor beta chains were read from a single sample in a study of regulatory T cells in long-lasting Graves disease. TCRdb passed the multiplex PCR reads through MiXCR, listing each CDR3 protein once. This table has approximately 400,000 distinct CDR3 sequences, less than 30% appearing once. The sample here was peripheral blood mononuclear cells (PBMCs), taken when the disease was refractory, from a patient treated with antithyroid drugs. These receptors were collected from a woman aged 40 to 50 with Graves disease. Both conserved end residues are part of each CDR3. A D gene is named only where the DNA matches it firmly. Clone size is stated in some rows and not others, as once, few, many or a class when expanded.

TRBD2 TRBJ2-7 TRBV30 - CAWSGGGYEQYF TGTGCCTGGAGTGGCGGGGGCTACGAGCAGTACTTC
- TRBJ2-6 TRBV5-1 - CASSWVTGSGANVLTF TGCGCCAGCAGCTGGGTCACAGGATCTGGGGCCAACGTCCTGACTTTC
- TRBJ2-3 TRBV9 - CASSAVPSTDTQYF TGTGCCAGCAGCGCCGTACCTAGCACAGATACGCAGTATTTT
TRBD1 TRBJ1-5 TRBV2 - CASSSPVNRGFLNNQPQHF TGTGCCAGCAGTTCGCCCGTTAACAGGGGCTTCCTTAACAATCAGCCCCAGCATTTT
- TRBJ1-5 TRBV24-1 - CATSDFAANQPQHF TGTGCCACCAGTGATTTTGCGGCAAATCAGCCCCAGCATTTT
- TRBJ1-1 TRBV7-2 many CASSRVAGVGTEAFF TGTGCCAGCAGCCGTGTTGCGGGGGTTGGCACTGAAGCTTTCTTT
- TRBJ2-7 TRBV19 few CASSIGGGFPYEQYF TGTGCCAGTAGTATAGGAGGGGGGTTTCCCTACGAGCAGTACTTC
- TRBJ2-5 TRBV11-2 many CASSASGPVETQYF TGTGCCAGCAGCGCCTCGGGGCCTGTGGAGACCCAGTACTTC
TRBD2 TRBJ2-6 TRBV6-5 many CASSYAGGPSSGANVLTF TGTGCCAGCAGTTACGCGGGAGGGCCTTCTTCTGGGGCCAACGTCCTGACTTTC
- TRBJ1-5 TRBV12-3/TRBV12-4 few CASSGSPGTAGRSNQPQHF TGTGCCAGCAGTGGTTCGCCCGGGACGGCGGGACGTAGCAATCAGCCCCAGCATTTT
TRBD2 TRBJ2-7 TRBV20-1 - CSARDPAGVGEQYF TGCAGTGCCAGAGATCCAGCGGGAGTTGGCGAGCAGTACTTC
- TRBJ2-7 TRBV15 few CATSRGSRGGWDEQYF TGTGCCACCAGCAGAGGGTCAAGGGGTGGCTGGGACGAGCAGTACTTC
- TRBJ1-2 TRBV2 few CASSQDVRNYGYTF TGTGCCAGCAGCCAAGACGTCAGAAACTATGGCTACACCTTC
TRBD2 TRBJ2-2 TRBV20-1 - CSAPILAGGSGELFF TGCAGTGCTCCTATTCTGGCGGGAGGGTCCGGGGAGCTGTTTTTT
- TRBJ2-1 TRBV28 - CASRWGGPGEQFF TGTGCCAGCAGGTGGGGAGGCCCAGGTGAGCAGTTCTTC
TRBD2 TRBJ2-7 TRBV20-1 - CSARELAGAWSYEQYF TGCAGTGCTAGAGAACTAGCGGGAGCGTGGTCCTACGAGCAGTACTTC
- TRBJ1-1 TRBV5-1 - CASRRGDGIEAFF TGCGCCAGCAGACGGGGGGACGGAATTGAAGCTTTCTTT
- TRBJ1-1 TRBV7-9 many CASSPWEVNTEAFF TGTGCCAGCAGCCCCTGGGAGGTGAACACTGAAGCTTTCTTT
TRBD2 TRBJ2-3 TRBV7-9 - CASSLEAGGEGTQYF TGTGCCAGCAGCTTAGAAGCGGGAGGCGAGGGTACGCAGTATTTT
- TRBJ2-7 TRBV6-1 - CASSAHENSLYEQYF TGTGCCAGCAGTGCGCATGAAAACAGTCTCTACGAGCAGTACTTC
TRBD1 TRBJ2-7 TRBV6-2/TRBV6-3 many CASRLGQVRGSEQYF TGTGCCAGCAGGTTGGGACAGGTTCGTGGGAGCGAGCAGTACTTC
- TRBJ2-1 TRBV6-9 - CASSYLSVDEQFF TGTGCCAGCAGTTACCTGAGCGTCGATGAGCAGTTCTTC
- TRBJ1-5 TRBV7-2 few CASSLYSNSNQPQHF TGTGCCAGCAGCTTATATTCGAATAGCAATCAGCCCCAGCATTTT
TRBD1 TRBJ1-1 TRBV7-9 few CAIQSGTGFNTEAFF TGTGCCATACAGTCCGGGACAGGGTTTAACACTGAAGCTTTCTTT
TRBD1 TRBJ1-6 TRBV28 many CASSLTGEGSPLHF TGTGCCAGCAGTTTGACAGGGGAAGGTTCACCCCTCCACTTT
TRBD2 TRBJ2-7 TRBV20-1 - CSAISPLAGYEQYF TGCAGTGCTATATCACCGCTAGCGGGCTACGAGCAGTACTTC
- TRBJ1-5 TRBV7-8 - CASSLSVGFLLNQPQHF TGTGCCAGCAGTCTCTCGGTAGGCTTCCTTCTCAATCAGCCCCAGCATTTT
TRBD1 TRBJ2-5 TRBV27 many CASKGQAQETQYF TGTGCCAGCAAAGGACAGGCTCAAGAGACCCAGTACTTC
- TRBJ2-5 TRBV18 many CASSPDEARETQYF TGTGCCAGCTCACCAGACGAGGCGAGGGAGACCCAGTACTTC
- TRBJ2-2 TRBV6-2/TRBV6-3 few CASSYFLRGPGELFF TGTGCCAGCAGTTACTTCCTACGGGGCCCCGGGGAGCTGTTTTTT
TRBD2 TRBJ2-5 TRBV28 many CASSLSTSGSRETQYF TGTGCCAGCAGTTTATCTACTAGCGGGAGCCGAGAGACCCAGTACTTC
- TRBJ2-2 TRBV6-4 - CASSPGWGELFF TGTGCCAGCAGCCCCGGTTGGGGGGAGCTGTTTTTT
- TRBJ2-6 TRBV2 - CASTVTSSGANVLTF TGTGCCAGCACCGTTACTTCCTCTGGGGCCAACGTCCTGACTTTC
- TRBJ2-1 TRBV5-1 - CASSPPPLHNEQFF TGCGCCAGCAGCCCCCCCCCTCTCCACAATGAGCAGTTCTTC
- TRBJ1-2 TRBV7-9 - CASSVDVRGVPVGYGYTF TGTGCCAGCAGCGTAGATGTCAGAGGGGTTCCTGTCGGCTATGGCTACACCTTC
- TRBJ2-7 TRBV6-1 many CASTETGFNEQYF TGTGCCAGCACTGAGACAGGTTTTAACGAGCAGTACTTC
- TRBJ2-7 TRBV12-3/TRBV12-4 few CASSLSHSYEQYF TGTGCCAGCAGTTTAAGTCACTCCTACGAGCAGTACTTC
- TRBJ1-1 TRBV5-1 - CASSLIRGRGNTEAFF TGCGCCAGCAGCTTGATTAGGGGACGTGGTAACACTGAAGCTTTCTTT
- TRBJ1-1 TRBV10-3 few CASATDGGWTEAFF TGTGCCAGCGCGACAGACGGGGGTTGGACTGAAGCTTTCTTT
- TRBJ2-7 TRBV3-1 few CASSQGPGALIAYEQYF TGTGCCAGCAGCCAGGGGCCGGGTGCGTTGATCGCCTACGAGCAGTACTTC
- TRBJ2-6 TRBV11-1 - CANSFGGGGANVLTF TGTGCCAACAGCTTTGGTGGCGGTGGGGCCAACGTCCTGACTTTC
TRBD1 TRBJ1-3 TRBV5-1 - CASAITGGSGNTIYF TGCGCCAGCGCTATAACAGGGGGCTCTGGAAACACCATATATTTT
TRBD2 TRBJ2-3 TRBV11-2 few CASSFELAGAADTQYF TGTGCCAGCAGCTTCGAACTAGCGGGAGCCGCAGATACGCAGTATTTT
TRBD2 TRBJ2-5 TRBV5-1 - CASSSGLAGTETQYF TGCGCCAGCAGCTCCGGACTAGCGGGAACTGAGACCCAGTACTTC
TRBD1 TRBJ2-2 TRBV20-1 - CSARDTDRLNTGELFF TGCAGTGCTAGAGATACGGACAGGCTGAACACCGGGGAGCTGTTTTTT
TRBD1 TRBJ1-5 TRBV28 many CASSGNRGRRNQPQHF TGTGCCAGCAGCGGTAACAGGGGAAGACGCAATCAGCCCCAGCATTTT
- TRBJ2-3 TRBV12-3/TRBV12-4 - CASTRLGGRRGTDTQYF TGTGCCAGCACCCGCCTAGGGGGGAGGAGGGGAACAGATACGCAGTATTTT
- TRBJ2-7 TRBV2 many CASMGAYEQYF TGTGCCAGCATGGGCGCCTACGAGCAGTACTTC